Below, 19 T cell receptor beta chains from the same sample are listed, as sequenced in a study of CD8 T cells in ankylosing spondylitis. TCRdb re-derived calls from the 5' RACE reads in MiXCR, one entry per CDR3 protein. This table has more than 35,000 distinct CDR3 sequences, roughly 2.5% appearing once. Sequenced material: blood, either unsorted or a sorted T cell fraction (not recorded which). These TCRs come from a male donor with ankylosing spondylitis or in good health (not recorded which).

This clonotype was detected many times. V gene TRBV9 combines with J gene TRBJ2-4; 10 positions agree with TRBD2. V was pared by 3 bases and J by 1 base, with 13 bases of the junction left unmatched. This CDR3 is built from 19 residues. Germline V gene lookup returns CDR1 SGDLS and CDR2 YYNGEE. The CDR3 nucleotides read TGTGCCAGCAGCGGAGCCGGGACTAGCGCATACGTGGCCAAAAACATTCAGTACTTC. Translation gives CASSGAGTSAYVAKNIQYF.

In this sample, this clonotype turned up many times. The chain has TRBV9 and TRBJ1-4, with 7 bases lining up with TRBD1. Germline V gives CDR1 SGDLS, CDR2 YYNGEE. V lost 4 bases to trimming and J lost 0 bases; unmatched junction nucleotides: 6. The CDR3 contains 16 residues. CDR3: CASSLRTGATNEKLFF. The CDR3 coding sequence is TGTGCCAGCAGCCTCAGGACAGGCGCAACTAATGAAAAACTGTTTTTT.

This clonotype occurred many times. The chain couples TRBV9 to TRBJ2-3, with no clear D. Per germline, CDR1 SGDLS and CDR2 YYNGEE. Between the trimmed V and J ends, which lost 0 bases and 6 bases, there was a span of 11 bases. The CDR3 has 14 amino acids. The CDR3 loop is CASSVVASPDTQYF. The CDR3, as DNA: TGTGCCAGCAGCGTAGTTGCTAGTCCGGATACGCAGTATTTT.

This clonotype has ten or more counts. The chain joins TRBV9 to TRBJ2-7; 7 bases are a match to TRBD1. J gave up 4 bases and V 0 bases, and 7 bases lay outside the gene matches. The CDR3 is 15 residues long. Per the germline V gene, CDR1 is SGDLS and CDR2 is YYNGEE. This chain's CDR3 is CASSVAGGRGYEQYF. CDR3 sequence (DNA): TGTGCCAGCAGCGTAGCCGGTGGCAGGGGGTACGAGCAGTACTTC.

This clonotype has a count of ten or more. V usage is TRBV9 and J usage is TRBJ1-1; the D gene is possibly TRBD1 (5 bases). The CDR3 runs to 15 residues. V lost 0 bases and J lost 4, with 13 bases in between. Germline V gives CDR1 SGDLS, CDR2 YYNGEE. CDR3 sequence reads: CASSVDWDPVTEAFF. The CDR3 nucleotides are TGTGCCAGCAGCGTAGACTGGGACCCTGTCACTGAAGCTTTCTTT.

This clonotype was observed at least ten times. The J gene is TRBJ2-7, the V gene TRBV9; D possibly corresponds to TRBD1 (5 bases). Trimming stripped 3 bases from V and 6 bases from J, with 13 bases between. The CDR3 extends over 13 amino acids. Per germline, CDR1 SGDLS and CDR2 YYNGEE. The CDR3 loop is CASSDVGPGEQYF. The CDR3 region has the DNA TGTGCCAGCAGCGATGTGGGGCCCGGCGAGCAGTACTTC.

This clonotype came up many times. The chain recombines TRBV9 with TRBJ1-1; D is unresolved. CDR1 is SGDLS and CDR2 is YYNGEE in the germline V gene. V was trimmed by 0 bases and J by 3 bases, leaving 12 bases between them. The CDR3 has 15 residues. CDR3: CASSVVGGSDTEAFF. DNA of the CDR3: TGTGCCAGCAGCGTAGTAGGAGGGTCGGACACTGAAGCTTTCTTT.

At least ten counts were recorded for this clonotype. The gene calls are TRBV9 and TRBJ2-2; maybe TRBD1 (5 bases). The CDR3 sequence is 17 residues long. Trimming removed 0 bases from V and 10 bases from J, with 22 bases in between. Germline V gene sequence: CDR1 SGDLS, CDR2 YYNGEE. DNA for the CDR3: TGTGCCAGCAGCGTAGGGGTGGGGCCGGCCGAGGTCGAGGAGCTGTTTTTT. It yields the protein CASSVGVGPAEVEELFF.

This clonotype came up many times. This sequence joins TRBV9 and TRBJ2-1, with TRBD2 matching 9 bases. V trimming: 0 bases; J trimming: 8 bases; junction bases outside the gene matches: 6. The CDR3 extends over 15 amino acids. Per germline, CDR1 SGDLS and CDR2 YYNGEE. The CDR3, as DNA: TGTGCCAGCAGCGTAGCTCTAGCGGGATTACATGAGCAGTTCTTC. It yields the protein CASSVALAGLHEQFF.

This clonotype has a count of ten or more. The chain carries TRBV9 and TRBJ2-2, with TRBD2 identical over 14 bases. Germline loops: CDR1 SGDLS, CDR2 YYNGEE. The CDR3 runs 19 residues. Trimming at V came to 4 bases and at J to 3 bases, leaving 11 bases not matched to a gene. The CDR3 here is CASSFRPGLAGVDTGELFF. The CDR3 DNA follows: TGTGCCAGCAGCTTCCGCCCGGGACTAGCGGGAGTCGACACCGGGGAGCTGTTTTTT.

This clonotype was picked up many times. This chain joins TRBV9 and TRBJ2-1; 7 bases map to TRBD1. The ends lost 1 base at V and 8 bases at J; junction bases unmatched: 6. Germline-derived CDR1 and CDR2 are SGDLS and YYNGEE. The CDR3 has 14 residues. Here the CDR3 DNA reads TGTGCCAGCAGCGTATTAACAGGGGTCCATGAGCAGTTCTTC. This sequence encodes CASSVLTGVHEQFF.

This clonotype was observed at least ten times. This sequence joins TRBV9 and TRBJ2-7; a possible D gene is TRBD1 (6 bases). The germline V gene has CDR1 SGDLS and CDR2 YYNGEE. The V and J ends lost 4 bases and 3 bases respectively, with 17 bases between them. The CDR3 consists of 15 residues. CDR3 sequence: CASSSDPGHNYEQYF. CDR3 sequence (DNA): TGTGCCAGCAGCTCTGACCCGGGACACAACTACGAGCAGTACTTC.

In the case of this clonotype: Just one base apart from a much larger clone, this may be a read error. The chain has TRBV9 and TRBJ2-5; D gene uncertain. The length of the CDR3 is 13 residues. CDR1 and CDR2 (germline): SGDLS, YYNGEE. CDR3 nucleotides: TGTGCCAGCGGCGTAGAGAGCAGGGAGACCCAGTACTTC. This encodes CASGVESRETQYF.

This clonotype was recorded at least ten times. One end of the junction varies from germline; a read error may be responsible. The V gene is TRBV9, the J gene TRBJ1-6; tentative D call: TRBD1 (6 bases). CDR1 and CDR2 (germline): SGDLS, YYNGEE. This CDR3 spans 17 amino acids. The CDR3 is CASSALGGQVGSSSLHF. CDR3 DNA: TGTGCCAGCAGCGCCCTCGGGGGGCAGGTTGGAAGTTCATCCCTCCACTTT. The full variable domain, with the rest looked up from reference TRBV9 and TRBJ1-6, is DSGVTQTPKHLITATGQRVTLRCSPRSGDLSVYWYQQSLDQGLQFLIQYYNGEERAKGNILERFSAQQFPDLHSELNLSSLELGDSALYFCASSALGGQVGSSSLHFGNGTRLTVT.

This clonotype was picked up one time. A much larger clone is a single base away; this may be a read error. The genes are TRBV9 and TRBJ2-1; the D gene is possibly TRBD2 (5 bases). The CDR3 has 14 residues. Per germline, CDR1 SGDLS and CDR2 YYNGEE. The CDR3 bases are TGTGCCAGCAGCGATCAACGAGGGATCGATGAGCAGCTCTTC. It yields the protein CASSDQRGIDEQLF. Variable domain in full (rest from reference TRBV9 and TRBJ2-1): DSGVTQTPKHLITATGQRVTLRCSPRSGDLSVYWYQQSLDQGLQFLIQYYNGEERAKGNILERFSAQQFPDLHSELNLSSLELGDSALYFCASSDQRGIDEQLFGPGTRLTVL.

The count of this clonotype is one. The chain links TRBV9 to TRBJ1-2; weak D call: TRBD1 (5 bases). The CDR3 sequence is 14 residues long. V shed 0 bases and J shed 5 bases, with 11 bases lying between them. Germline values: CDR1 SGDLS, CDR2 YYNGEE. In DNA form, the CDR3 reads TGTGCCAGCAGCGTAGGACGGACACCATATGGCTACACCTTC. Protein: CASSVGRTPYGYTF.

This clonotype was detected ten times or more. This chain links TRBV9 with TRBJ2-3; tentative D call: TRBD2 (6 bases). This CDR3 spans 16 amino acids. Between the trimmed V and J ends, which lost 3 bases and 0 bases, there was a span of 14 bases. Germline V lookup: CDR1 SGDLS, CDR2 YYNGEE. This CDR3 is CASSDSSGASTDTQYF. The CDR3 DNA reads as TGTGCCAGCAGCGACAGTAGCGGAGCTAGCACAGATACGCAGTATTTT.

Ten or more counts support this clonotype. The V and J genes are TRBV9 and TRBJ2-5; 8 bases fit TRBD1. Germline values: CDR1 SGDLS, CDR2 YYNGEE. The ends lost 0 bases at V and 5 bases at J; junction bases unmatched: 9. This CDR3 has 16 residues. The CDR3 region has the DNA TGTGCCAGCAGCGTAGTCGCAGGGGGCAAGGGGGAGACCCAGTACTTC. Its protein product is CASSVVAGGKGETQYF.

In its sample, this clonotype was seen many times. Written as DNA, the CDR3 is TGTGCCAGCAGCGTAGAAGGGGGGATGTACGAGCAGTACTTC. Its translation: CASSVEGGMYEQYF. This chain connects TRBV9 to TRBJ2-7; D could derive from TRBD1 or TRBD2 (6 bases each). Per germline, CDR1 SGDLS and CDR2 YYNGEE. Trimming took 0 bases from V and 4 from J, leaving 11 bases between them. The CDR3 consists of 14 residues.